The source of this TCR beta chain is a study of OX40 agonist ivuxolimab in advanced cancers. Study overall: Patients with hepatocellular carcinoma, melanoma, renal cell or head and neck cancer made up the dose-escalation patients. Earlier treatment with anti-PD-1, anti-PD-L1 or anti-CTLA-4 was permitted, and around 36% had received some.

Germline CDR1 reads SGHNT; CDR2 reads YYREEE (reference sequence). Trimming cost V 4 bases and J 6 bases, with 10 bases left between them. This CDR3 spans 13 amino acids. Drawing of blood for sampling happened at baseline, at cycle 4 day 1, and at cycle 7 day 1. Produced via immunoSEQ multiplex PCR; TCRdb's table is partial and in-frame only. In the table there are 15,000 to 20,000 clones, approximately 80% of which are singletons. The chain recombines TRBV5-4 with TRBJ1-4; D gene unclear. The clonotype was recovered from an adult with an advanced solid tumor such as melanoma, head and neck, liver or kidney cancer. The sequenced sample was CD4+ or CD8+ T cells sorted from blood, obtained in a trial of the OX40 agonist ivuxolimab. The CDR3 protein is CASSANMDEKLFF. CDR3 nucleotides: TGTGCCAGCAGCGCTAACATGGATGAAAAACTGTTTTTT. The entire variable domain, with the rest obtained from reference TRBV5-4 and TRBJ1-4, is as follows: ETGVTQSPTHLIKTRGQQVTLRCSSQSGHNTVSWYQQALGQGPQFIFQYYREEENGRGNFPPRFSGLQFPNYSSELNVNALELDDSALYLCASSANMDEKLFFGSGTQLSVL.